Below, one T cell receptor (beta chain) is given with its context. Antigen unknown. CDR1 is SGHNT, CDR2 YENEEA, per germline. The CDR3 totals 18 residues. Trimming took off 2 bases at V and 4 bases at J, with 20 bases between the two ends. TCRdb's copy holds only in-frame clones and misses some; the assay was immunoSEQ multiplex PCR. Of roughly 130,000 clones in the sample, roughly 91% were seen once. These data belong to a study of T cell responses to AZD1222 COVID-19 vaccine. Turning to the study itself: It was second doses at about 4 or about 12 weeks that were pooled.

General study findings and limits: The number of AZD1222 recipients seropositive at baseline was only five to seven.

The TCR originated in an adult in good health. This chain joins TRBV11-3 and TRBJ2-2; TRBD1 is a possible D gene (6 bases). The sample was peripheral blood, taken on day 0 of AZD1222 vaccination. The CDR3 spells CASSLSHVWGLSTGELFF. The DNA of the CDR3 is TGTGCCAGCAGCTTATCGCATGTATGGGGGCTGAGCACCGGGGAGCTGTTTTTT.